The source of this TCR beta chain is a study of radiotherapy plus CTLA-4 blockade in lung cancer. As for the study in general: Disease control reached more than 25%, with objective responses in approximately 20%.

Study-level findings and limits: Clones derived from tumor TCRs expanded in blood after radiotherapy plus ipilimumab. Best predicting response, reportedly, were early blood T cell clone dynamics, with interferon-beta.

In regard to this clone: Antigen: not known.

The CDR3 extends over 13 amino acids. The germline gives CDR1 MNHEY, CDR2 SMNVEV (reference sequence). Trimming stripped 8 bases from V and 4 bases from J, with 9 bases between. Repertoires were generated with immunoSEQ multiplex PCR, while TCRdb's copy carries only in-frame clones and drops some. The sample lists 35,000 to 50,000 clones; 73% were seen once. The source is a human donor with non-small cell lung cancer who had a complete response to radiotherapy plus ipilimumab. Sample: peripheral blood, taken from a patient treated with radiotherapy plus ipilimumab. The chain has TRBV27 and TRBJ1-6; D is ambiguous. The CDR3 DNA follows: TGTGCCAGCTCCGGGGATTATAATTCACCCCTCCACTTT. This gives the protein CASSGDYNSPLHF.